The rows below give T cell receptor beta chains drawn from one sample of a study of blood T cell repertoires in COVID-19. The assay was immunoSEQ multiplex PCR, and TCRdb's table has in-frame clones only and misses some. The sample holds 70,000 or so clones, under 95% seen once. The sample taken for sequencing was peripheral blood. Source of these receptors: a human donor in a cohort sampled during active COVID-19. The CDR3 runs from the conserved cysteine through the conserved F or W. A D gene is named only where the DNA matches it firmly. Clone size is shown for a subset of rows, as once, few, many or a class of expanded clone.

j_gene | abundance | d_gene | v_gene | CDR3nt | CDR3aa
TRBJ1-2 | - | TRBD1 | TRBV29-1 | TGCAGCGCCACGGACAGGGGGAACTATGGCTACACCTTC | CSATDRGNYGYTF
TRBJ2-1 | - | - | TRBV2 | TGTGCCAGCAGTCCTCAGGGGGGTTTGGGGGCATACAATGAGCAGTTCTTC | CASSPQGGLGAYNEQFF
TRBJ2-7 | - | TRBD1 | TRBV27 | TGTGCCAGCAGACAGGGGGCTAACGAGCAGTACTTC | CASRQGANEQYF
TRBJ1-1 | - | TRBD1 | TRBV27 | TGTGCCAGCAGTTTAGGACAGGGGAACACTGAAGCTTTCTTT | CASSLGQGNTEAFF
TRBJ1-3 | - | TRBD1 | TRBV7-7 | TGTGCCAGCAGCTTGAGGGACAGGGGCGGGTTTGGGAACACCATATATTTT | CASSLRDRGGFGNTIYF
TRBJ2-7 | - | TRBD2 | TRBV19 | TGTGCCAGTACTGGACTAGCGGGGGCCTACGAGCAGTACTTC | CASTGLAGAYEQYF
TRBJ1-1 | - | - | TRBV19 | TGTGCCAGTAGGTTTTCGACAGGGAACACTGAAGCTTTCTTT | CASRFSTGNTEAFF
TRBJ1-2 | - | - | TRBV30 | TGTGCCTGGAGTGTACCCACAGACGCTAACTATGGCTACACCTTC | CAWSVPTDANYGYTF
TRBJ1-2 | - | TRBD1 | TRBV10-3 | TGTGCCATCGCTTTTACCCTGGACAGGACTGGCTACACCTTC | CAIAFTLDRTGYTF
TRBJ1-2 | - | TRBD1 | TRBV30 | TGTGCCTGGAGTGTAATGGGACAGGGGATGAGCACCTTC | CAWSVMGQGMSTF
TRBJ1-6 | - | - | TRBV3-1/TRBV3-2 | TGTGCCAGCAGCCACCGGGTGAGCTCCTATAATTCACCCCTCCACTTT | CASSHRVSSYNSPLHF
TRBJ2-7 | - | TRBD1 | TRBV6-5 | TGTGCCAGCAGTAAGGGGACAGCCTACGAGCAGTACTTC | CASSKGTAYEQYF
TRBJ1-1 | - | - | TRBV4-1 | TGCGCCAGCAGCCCCGGTAGGCGAGCGGACACTGAAGCTTTCTTT | CASSPGRRADTEAFF
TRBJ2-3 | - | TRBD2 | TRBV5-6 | TGTGCCAGCAGCCCTCTAGCGGGGGGACCCACAGATACGCAGTATTTT | CASSPLAGGPTDTQYF
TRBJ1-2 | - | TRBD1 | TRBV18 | TGTGCCAGCTCACCCAATCCGGGACAGGGGGCCCTTCATGGCTACACCTTC | CASSPNPGQGALHGYTF
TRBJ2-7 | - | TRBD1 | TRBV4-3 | TGCGCCAGCAGCCTTCAGGGGGCTACCGACGAGCAGTACTTC | CASSLQGATDEQYF
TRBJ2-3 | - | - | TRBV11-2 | TGTGCCAGCAGCCTCTTGGGGGGGCCGAGCACAGATACGCAGTATTTT | CASSLLGGPSTDTQYF
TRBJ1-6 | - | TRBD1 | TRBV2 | TGTGCCAGCATTACCGACAGGGATTCACCCCTCCACTTT | CASITDRDSPLHF
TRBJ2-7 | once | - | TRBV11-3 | TGTGCCAGCAGCCGCGCGGTAGAAAGAACTTACGAGCAGTACTTC | CASSRAVERTYEQYF
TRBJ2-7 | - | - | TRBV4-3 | TGCGCCAGCAGCCAGAGGGGCCGGGAGTCTAGCGAGCAGTACTTC | CASSQRGRESSEQYF
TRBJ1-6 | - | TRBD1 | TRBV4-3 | TGCGCCAGCAGCCAAGGGGGACAGGGGAATTCACCCCTCCACTTT | CASSQGGQGNSPLHF
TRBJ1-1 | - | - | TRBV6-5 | TGTGCCAGCAGTTTCGGGTCCATCGGCACTGAAGCTTTCTTT | CASSFGSIGTEAFF
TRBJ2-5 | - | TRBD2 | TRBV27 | TGTGCCAGCAGTTCCTTAGCGGGAGACTTTCAAGAGACCCAGTACTTC | CASSSLAGDFQETQYF
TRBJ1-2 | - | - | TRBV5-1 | TGCGCCAGCACCAACCGAGCAAACCGGAACTATGGCTACACCTTC | CASTNRANRNYGYTF
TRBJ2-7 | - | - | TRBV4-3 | TGCGCCAGCAGCCAAGAAAGCGCCCCCACCTACGAGCAGTACTTC | CASSQESAPTYEQYF
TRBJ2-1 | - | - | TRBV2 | TGTGCCAGCAGTATTGGACAGCCCCTCTACAATGAGCAGTTCTTC | CASSIGQPLYNEQFF
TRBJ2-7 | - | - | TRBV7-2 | TGTGCCAGCAGCTTACTCCAGGGCGGTTACGAGCAGTACTTC | CASSLLQGGYEQYF
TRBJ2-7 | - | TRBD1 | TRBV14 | TGTGCCAGCAGCGAGGGACAGGATCCCTACGAGCAGTACTTC | CASSEGQDPYEQYF
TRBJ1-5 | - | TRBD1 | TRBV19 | TGTGCCAGTAGCCCCGGGACAGCCAGAAATCAGCCCCAGCATTTT | CASSPGTARNQPQHF
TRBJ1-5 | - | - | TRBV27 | TGTGCCAGCAGTACACCTCAGGGGAATCAGCCCCAGCATTTT | CASSTPQGNQPQHF
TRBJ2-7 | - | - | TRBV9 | TGTGCCAGCAGCGTAGGTGTCAGCGGGTTCTACGAGCAGTACTTC | CASSVGVSGFYEQYF
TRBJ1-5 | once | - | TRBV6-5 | TGTGCCAGCAGTTACAGGGGGTCTCAGCCCCAGCATTTT | CASSYRGSQPQHF
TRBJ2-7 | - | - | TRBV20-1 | TGCAGTGCTAGACTCGGCTACGAGCAGTACTTC | CSARLGYEQYF
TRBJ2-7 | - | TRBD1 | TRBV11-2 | TGTGCCAGCAGCAAGACCCAGGGGGACCTATTCTACGAGCAGTACTTC | CASSKTQGDLFYEQYF
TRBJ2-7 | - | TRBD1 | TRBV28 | TGTGCCAGCAGTCCAGGGGGCCCCTACGAGCAGTACTTC | CASSPGGPYEQYF
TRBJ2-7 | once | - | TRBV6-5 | TGTGCCAGCAGTTACTCAGAGGGGGTGAGCGCCGAGCAGTACTTC | CASSYSEGVSAEQYF
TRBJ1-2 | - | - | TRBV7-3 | TGTGCCAGCAGCTTAACTGGGCGGGACTTTAACTATGGCTACACCTTC | CASSLTGRDFNYGYTF
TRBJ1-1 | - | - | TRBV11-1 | TGTGCCAGCAGCTTAATTTCGGAGCGAGGGACTGAAGCTTTCTTT | CASSLISERGTEAFF
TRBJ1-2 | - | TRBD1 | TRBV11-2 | TGTGCCAGCAGCTCCGTACAGGGGGCGCAACAGGATGGCTACACCTTC | CASSSVQGAQQDGYTF
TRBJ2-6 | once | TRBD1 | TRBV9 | TGTGCCAGCAGCAGACGGACAGGGCTAGGAGGGGCCAACGTCCTGACTTTC | CASSRRTGLGGANVLTF